The T cell receptor beta chain described here comes from a study of blood T cell repertoires in COVID-19. Study information: Samples came from the United States, Italy and Spain, spanning acute and convalescent COVID-19.

Sequenced by immunoSEQ multiplex PCR; TCRdb stores in-frame clones only, minus some. The sample carries 30,000 to 35,000 clones, over 90% recorded once. J lost 4 bases, V lost 0 bases, and 10 bases had no gene match. The CDR3 contains 17 residues. From germline, CDR1 is SGHRS and CDR2 YFSETQ. Sequencing input: peripheral blood. This receptor was taken from a human donor in a cohort sampled during active COVID-19. This chain connects TRBV5-1 to TRBJ2-3, with 8 positions matching TRBD2. The CDR3, as DNA: TGCGCCAGCAGCTTGGTGGGCCGGGGGGGCATAGCAGATACGCAGTATTTT. Translating it yields CASSLVGRGGIADTQYF.